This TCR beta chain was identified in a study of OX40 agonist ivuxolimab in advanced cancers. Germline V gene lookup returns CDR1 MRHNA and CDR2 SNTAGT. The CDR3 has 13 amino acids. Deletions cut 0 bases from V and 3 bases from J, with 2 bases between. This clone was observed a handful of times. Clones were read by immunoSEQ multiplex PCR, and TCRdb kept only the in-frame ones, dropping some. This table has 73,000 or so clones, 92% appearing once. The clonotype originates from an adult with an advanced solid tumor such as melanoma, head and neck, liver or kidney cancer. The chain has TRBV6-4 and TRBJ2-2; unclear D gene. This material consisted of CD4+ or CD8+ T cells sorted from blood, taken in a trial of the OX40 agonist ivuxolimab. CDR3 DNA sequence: TGTGCCAGCAGTGACTCGGACACCGGGGAGCTGTTTTTT. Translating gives CASSDSDTGELFF.